This T cell receptor (beta chain) was found in a study of T cell repertoires in MIS-A myocarditis. The method was immunoSEQ multiplex PCR; TCRdb's version includes in-frame clones alone and lacks a portion of them. The sample has more than 6,500 clones; around 73% are singletons. The CDR3 has 13 amino acids. V shed 5 bases and J shed 13 bases, with 20 bases lying between them. CDR1 MDHEN and CDR2 SYDVKM come from the germline V gene. The V and J genes are TRBV28 and TRBJ1-2; D is undetermined. The source material was right inferior lung lobe tissue obtained at autopsy. The origin of this receptor is a man between 18 and 29 years old with fulminant myocarditis from multisystem inflammatory syndrome in adults (MIS-A) after COVID-19. The CDR3 loop is CASSPYDPEQATF. In DNA form, the CDR3 reads TGTGCCAGCAGTCCGTACGACCCCGAGCAGGCCACCTTC.